The clone carrying this TCR beta chain was seen only once. The target antigen is unknown. The CDR3 is made up of 12 amino acids. Germline V lookup: CDR1 MNHNS, CDR2 SASEGT. V lost 6 bases, J lost 2 bases, and 8 bases lay in between. Assay used: immunoSEQ multiplex PCR; TCRdb lists only in-frame clones, some missing. The sample lists 150,000 to 200,000 clones; about four fifths were seen once. This sample was included in a study of cytomegalovirus exposure and HLA in healthy donors. Study-wide findings and caveats: The study designated 150 to 200 TCR beta chains cytomegalovirus-associated. In vitro work confirmed that a few CMV-associated chains recognize CMV antigens.

The donors were part of the validation cohort of roughly 110 subjects. That cohort was separate from the first cohort, which comprised about 670 subjects. The origin of this receptor is a woman under 30 in good health and CMV-seropositive. Sequenced material: PBMCs. The chain is built from TRBV6-1 and TRBJ2-7; D gene ambiguous. CDR3 amino acids: CASRRRAYEQYF. The CDR3 nucleotides are TGTGCCAGCAGGCGACGGGCCTACGAGCAGTACTTC.